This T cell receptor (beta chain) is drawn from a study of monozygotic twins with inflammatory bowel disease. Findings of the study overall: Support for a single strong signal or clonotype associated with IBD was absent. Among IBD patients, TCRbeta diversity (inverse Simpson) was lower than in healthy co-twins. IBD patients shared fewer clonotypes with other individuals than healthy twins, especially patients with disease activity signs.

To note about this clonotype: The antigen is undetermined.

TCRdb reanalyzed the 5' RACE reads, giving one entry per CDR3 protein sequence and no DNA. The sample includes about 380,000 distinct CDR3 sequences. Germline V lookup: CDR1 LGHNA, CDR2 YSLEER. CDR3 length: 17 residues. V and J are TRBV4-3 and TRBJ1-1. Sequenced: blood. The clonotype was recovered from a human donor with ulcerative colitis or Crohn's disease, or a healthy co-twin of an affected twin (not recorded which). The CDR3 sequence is CASSQDLRSQLNTEAFF.